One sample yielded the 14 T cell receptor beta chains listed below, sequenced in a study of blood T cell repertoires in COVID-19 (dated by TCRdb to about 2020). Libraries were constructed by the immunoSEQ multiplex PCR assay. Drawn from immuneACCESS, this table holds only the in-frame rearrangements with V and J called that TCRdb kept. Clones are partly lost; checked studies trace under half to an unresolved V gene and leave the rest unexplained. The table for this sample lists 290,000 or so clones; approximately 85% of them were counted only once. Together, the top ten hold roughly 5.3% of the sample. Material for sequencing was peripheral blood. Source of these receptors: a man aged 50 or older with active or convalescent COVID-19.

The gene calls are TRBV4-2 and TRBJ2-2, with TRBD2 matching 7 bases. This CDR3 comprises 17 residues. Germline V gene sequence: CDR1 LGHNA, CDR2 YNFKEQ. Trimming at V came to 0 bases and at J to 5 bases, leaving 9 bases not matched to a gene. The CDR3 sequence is CASSQDPGLGDTGELFF. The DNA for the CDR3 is TGTGCCAGCAGCCAAGATCCCGGACTAGGCGATACCGGGGAGCTGTTTTTT.

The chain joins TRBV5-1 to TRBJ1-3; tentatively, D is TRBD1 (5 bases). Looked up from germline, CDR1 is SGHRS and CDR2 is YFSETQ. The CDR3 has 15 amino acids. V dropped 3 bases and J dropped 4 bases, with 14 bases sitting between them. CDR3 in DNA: TGCGCCAGCAGCTCTGGGGCCCCGGGCGGAAACACCATATATTTT. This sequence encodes CASSSGAPGGNTIYF.

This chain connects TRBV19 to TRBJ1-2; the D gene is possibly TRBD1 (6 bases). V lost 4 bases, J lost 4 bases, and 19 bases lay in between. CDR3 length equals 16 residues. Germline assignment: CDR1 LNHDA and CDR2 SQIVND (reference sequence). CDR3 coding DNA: TGTGCCAGTAGTAAGCCTCAGGGGAGGGTTTTCTATGGCTACACCTTC. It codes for CASSKPQGRVFYGYTF.

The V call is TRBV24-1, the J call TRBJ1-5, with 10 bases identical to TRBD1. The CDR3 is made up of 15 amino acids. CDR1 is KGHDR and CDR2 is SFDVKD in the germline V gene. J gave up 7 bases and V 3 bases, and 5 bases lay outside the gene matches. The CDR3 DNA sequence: TGTGCCACCAGTGATCGACAGGGGGCCTACCAGCCCCAGCATTTT. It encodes CATSDRQGAYQPQHF.

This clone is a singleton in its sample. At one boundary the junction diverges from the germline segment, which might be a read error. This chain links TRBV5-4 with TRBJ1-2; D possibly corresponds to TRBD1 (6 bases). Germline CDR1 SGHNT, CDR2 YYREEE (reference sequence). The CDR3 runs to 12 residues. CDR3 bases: TGTGCCAGCAGCCCCCGGGGGGCTCCTTTTTCCTTC. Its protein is CASSPRGAPFSF.

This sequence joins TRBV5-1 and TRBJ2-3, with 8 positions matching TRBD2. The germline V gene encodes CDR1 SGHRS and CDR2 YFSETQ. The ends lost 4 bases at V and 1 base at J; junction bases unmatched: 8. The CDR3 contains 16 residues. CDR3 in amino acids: CASSPGRGLGTDTQYF. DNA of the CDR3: TGCGCCAGCAGCCCCGGGAGGGGACTAGGCACAGATACGCAGTATTTT.

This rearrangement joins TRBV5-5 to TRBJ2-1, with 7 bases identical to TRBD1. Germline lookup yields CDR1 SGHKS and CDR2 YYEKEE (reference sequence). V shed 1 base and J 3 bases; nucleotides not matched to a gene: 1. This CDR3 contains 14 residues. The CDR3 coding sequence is TGTGCCAGCAGCTTGCAGGGGGACTACAATGAGCAGTTCTTC. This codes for CASSLQGDYNEQFF. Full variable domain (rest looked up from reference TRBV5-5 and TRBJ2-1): DAGVTQSPTHLIKTRGQQVTLRCSPISGHKSVSWYQQVLGQGPQFIFQYYEKEERGRGNFPDRFSARQFPNYSSELNVNALLLGDSALYLCASSLQGDYNEQFFGPGTRLTVL.

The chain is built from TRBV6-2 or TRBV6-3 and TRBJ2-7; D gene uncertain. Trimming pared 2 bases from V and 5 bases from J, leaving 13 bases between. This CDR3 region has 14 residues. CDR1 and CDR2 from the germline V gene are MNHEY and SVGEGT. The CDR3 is CASSYVSTADEQYF. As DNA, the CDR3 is TGTGCCAGCAGTTACGTTAGCACTGCCGACGAGCAGTACTTC.

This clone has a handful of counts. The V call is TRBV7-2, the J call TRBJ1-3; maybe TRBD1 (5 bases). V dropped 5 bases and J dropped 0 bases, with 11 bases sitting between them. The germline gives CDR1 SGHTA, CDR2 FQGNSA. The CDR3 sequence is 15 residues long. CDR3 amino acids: CASSLTGNSGNTIYF. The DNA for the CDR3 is TGTGCCAGCAGCCTAACAGGAAACTCTGGAAACACCATATATTTT.

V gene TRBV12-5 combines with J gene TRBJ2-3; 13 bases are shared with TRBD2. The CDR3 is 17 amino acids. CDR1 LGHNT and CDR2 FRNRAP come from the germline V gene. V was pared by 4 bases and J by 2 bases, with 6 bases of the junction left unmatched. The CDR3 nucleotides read TGTGCTAGTGGTTACAGGACTAGCGGGAGCACCACAGATACGCAGTATTTT. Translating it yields CASGYRTSGSTTDTQYF.

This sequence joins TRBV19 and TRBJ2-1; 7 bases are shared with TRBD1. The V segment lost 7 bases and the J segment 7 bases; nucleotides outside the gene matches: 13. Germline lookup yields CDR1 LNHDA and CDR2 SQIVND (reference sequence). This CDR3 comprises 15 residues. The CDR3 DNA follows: TGTGCCAGTACCCCAGGGGGAGCGGTTACAAATGAGCAGTTCTTC. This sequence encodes CASTPGGAVTNEQFF.

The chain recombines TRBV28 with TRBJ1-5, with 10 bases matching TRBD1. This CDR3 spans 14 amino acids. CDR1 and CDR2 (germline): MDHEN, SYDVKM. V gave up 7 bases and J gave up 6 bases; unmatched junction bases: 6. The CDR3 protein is CASMDRGSIQPQHF. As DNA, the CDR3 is TGTGCCAGCATGGACAGGGGGTCTATTCAGCCCCAGCATTTT.

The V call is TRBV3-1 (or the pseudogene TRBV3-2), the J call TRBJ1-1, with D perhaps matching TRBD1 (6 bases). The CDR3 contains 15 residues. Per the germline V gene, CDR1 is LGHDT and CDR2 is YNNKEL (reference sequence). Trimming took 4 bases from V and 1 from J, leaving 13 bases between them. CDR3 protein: CASSPYGQTNTEAFF. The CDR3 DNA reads TGTGCCAGCAGCCCCTATGGACAGACGAACACTGAAGCTTTCTTT.

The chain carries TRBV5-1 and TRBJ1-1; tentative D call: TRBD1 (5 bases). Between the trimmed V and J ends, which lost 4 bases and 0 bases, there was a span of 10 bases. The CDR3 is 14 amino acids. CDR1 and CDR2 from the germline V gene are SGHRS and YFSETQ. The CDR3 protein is CASSGQTVNTEAFF. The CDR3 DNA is TGCGCCAGCAGCGGGCAGACAGTGAACACTGAAGCTTTCTTT.